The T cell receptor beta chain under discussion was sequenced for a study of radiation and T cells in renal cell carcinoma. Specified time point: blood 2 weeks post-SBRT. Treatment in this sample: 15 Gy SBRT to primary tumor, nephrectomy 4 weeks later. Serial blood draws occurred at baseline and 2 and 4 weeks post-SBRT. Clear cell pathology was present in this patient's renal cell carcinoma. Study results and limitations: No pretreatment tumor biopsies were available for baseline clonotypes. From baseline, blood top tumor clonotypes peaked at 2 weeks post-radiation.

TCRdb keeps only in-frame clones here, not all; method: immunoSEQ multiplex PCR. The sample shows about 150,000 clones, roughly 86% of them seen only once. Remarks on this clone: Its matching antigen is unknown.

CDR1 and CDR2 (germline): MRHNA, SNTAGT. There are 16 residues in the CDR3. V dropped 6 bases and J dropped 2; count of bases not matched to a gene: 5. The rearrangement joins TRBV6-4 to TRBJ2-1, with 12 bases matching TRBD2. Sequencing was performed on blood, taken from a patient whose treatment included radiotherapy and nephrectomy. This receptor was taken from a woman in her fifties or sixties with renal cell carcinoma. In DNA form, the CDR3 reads TGTGCCAGCAGCACGCTAGCGGGGGGGCCCTACAATGAGCAGTTCTTC. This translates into CASSTLAGGPYNEQFF.